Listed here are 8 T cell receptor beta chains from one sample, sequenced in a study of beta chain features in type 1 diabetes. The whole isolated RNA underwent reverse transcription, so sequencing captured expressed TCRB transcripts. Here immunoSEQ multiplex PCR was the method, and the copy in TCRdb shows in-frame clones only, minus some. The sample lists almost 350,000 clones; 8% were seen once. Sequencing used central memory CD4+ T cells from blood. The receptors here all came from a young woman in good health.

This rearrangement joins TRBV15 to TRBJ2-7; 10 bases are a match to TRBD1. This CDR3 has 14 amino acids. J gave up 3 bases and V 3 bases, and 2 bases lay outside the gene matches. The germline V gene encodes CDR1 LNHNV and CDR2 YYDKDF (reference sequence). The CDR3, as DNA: TGTGCCACCAGCAGGGACAGGGGGTACTACGAGCAGTACTTC. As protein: CATSRDRGYYEQYF. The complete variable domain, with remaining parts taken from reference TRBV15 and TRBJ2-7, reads DAMVIQNPRYQVTQFGKPVTLSCSQTLNHNVMYWYQQKSSQAPKLLFHYYDKDFNNEADTPDNFQSRRPNTSFCFLDIRSPGLGDTAMYLCATSRDRGYYEQYFGPGTRLTVT.

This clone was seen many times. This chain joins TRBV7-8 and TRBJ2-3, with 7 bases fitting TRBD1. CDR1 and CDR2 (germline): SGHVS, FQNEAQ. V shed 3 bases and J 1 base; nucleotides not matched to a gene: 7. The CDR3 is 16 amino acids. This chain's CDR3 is CASSLLNRGGTDTQYF. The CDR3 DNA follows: TGTGCCAGCAGCTTGCTCAACAGGGGAGGCACAGATACGCAGTATTTT.

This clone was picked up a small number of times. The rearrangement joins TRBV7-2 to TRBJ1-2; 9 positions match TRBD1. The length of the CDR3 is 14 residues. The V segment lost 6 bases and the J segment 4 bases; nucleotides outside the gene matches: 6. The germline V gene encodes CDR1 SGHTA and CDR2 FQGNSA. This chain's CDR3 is CASSIGQGSYGYTF. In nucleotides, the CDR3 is TGTGCCAGCAGTATAGGACAGGGGAGCTATGGCTACACCTTC.

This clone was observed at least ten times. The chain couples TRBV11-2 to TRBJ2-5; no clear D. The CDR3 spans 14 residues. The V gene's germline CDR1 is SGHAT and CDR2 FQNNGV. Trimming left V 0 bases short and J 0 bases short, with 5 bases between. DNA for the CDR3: TGTGCCAGCAGCTTAGATGCCTACCAAGAGACCCAGTACTTC. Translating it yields CASSLDAYQETQYF.

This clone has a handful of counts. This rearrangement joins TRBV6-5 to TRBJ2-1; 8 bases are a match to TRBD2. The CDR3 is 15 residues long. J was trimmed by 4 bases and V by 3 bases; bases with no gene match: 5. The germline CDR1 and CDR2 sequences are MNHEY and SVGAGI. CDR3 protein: CASSYSPSGYNEQFF. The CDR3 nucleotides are TGTGCCAGCAGTTATTCTCCTAGCGGGTACAATGAGCAGTTCTTC.

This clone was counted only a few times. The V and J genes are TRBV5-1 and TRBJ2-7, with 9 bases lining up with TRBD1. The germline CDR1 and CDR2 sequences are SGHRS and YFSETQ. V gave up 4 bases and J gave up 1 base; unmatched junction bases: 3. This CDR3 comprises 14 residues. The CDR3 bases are TGCGCCAGCAGCGTCGGACAGGGGTCCTACGAGCAGTACTTC. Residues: CASSVGQGSYEQYF.

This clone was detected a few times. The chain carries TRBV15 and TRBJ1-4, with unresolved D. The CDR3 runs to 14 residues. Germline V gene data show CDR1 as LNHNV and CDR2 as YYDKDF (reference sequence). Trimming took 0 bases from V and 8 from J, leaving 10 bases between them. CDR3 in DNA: TGTGCCACCAGCAGAGATCAGTTACCAGAAAAACTGTTTTTT. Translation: CATSRDQLPEKLFF.

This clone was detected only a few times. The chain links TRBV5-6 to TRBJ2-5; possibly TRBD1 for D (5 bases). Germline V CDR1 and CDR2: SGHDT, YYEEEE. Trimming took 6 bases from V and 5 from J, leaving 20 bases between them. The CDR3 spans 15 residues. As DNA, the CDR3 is TGTGCCAGCAAATCGTACGGTAGGGGTGGGGAGACCCAGTACTTC. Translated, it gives CASKSYGRGGETQYF. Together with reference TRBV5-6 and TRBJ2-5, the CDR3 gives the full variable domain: DAGVTQSPTHLIKTRGQQVTLRCSPKSGHDTVSWYQQALGQGPQFIFQYYEEEERQRGNFPDRFSGHQFPNYSSELNVNALLLGDSALYLCASKSYGRGGETQYFGPGTRLLVL.